What follows are 8 T cell receptor beta chains derived from one specimen sequenced in a study of blood T cell repertoires in COVID-19. The method was immunoSEQ multiplex PCR; TCRdb's version includes in-frame clones alone and lacks a portion of them. This table holds roughly 250,000 clones, around 86% found once. The sample was peripheral blood. These TCRs come from a woman aged 60-75 years with active or convalescent COVID-19.

This clone appeared a few times. The rearrangement links TRBV6-6 to TRBJ1-5; 12 bases map to TRBD1. The CDR3 is 15 amino acids. Germline trimming cut 8 bases from V and 5 bases from J; bases unmatched to any gene: 7. Germline V gives CDR1 MNHNY, CDR2 SVGAGI (reference sequence). The CDR3 DNA reads as TGTGCCAGCGTGGGACAGGGGGCTGTTGATCAGCCCCAGCATTTT. Encoded protein: CASVGQGAVDQPQHF.

The rearrangement links TRBV30 to TRBJ2-7; 7 nucleotides align to TRBD1. Trimming removed 8 bases from V and 6 bases from J; junction bases left unmatched: 22. The CDR3 has 16 residues. Germline CDR1 reads GTSNPN; CDR2 reads SVGIG (reference sequence). Written as DNA, the CDR3 is TGTGCCCCCACCCGGGACAGACAATCCCTTAGTTTCGAGCAGTACTTC. Protein product: CAPTRDRQSLSFEQYF.

The table lists this clone with many counts. The chain links TRBV19 to TRBJ1-2; 10 bases match TRBD1. Unmatched junction bases numbered 10, after V lost 5 bases and J lost 4 bases. The germline V gene has CDR1 LNHDA and CDR2 SQIVND (reference sequence). The CDR3 is made up of 16 amino acids. The CDR3 DNA follows: TGTGCCAGTAGTCCCGGGACAGGGGTCCCGCTCTATGGCTACACCTTC. Protein sequence: CASSPGTGVPLYGYTF.

This clone was counted a few times. Distinct nucleotide sequences in the sample also encode this CDR3. V usage is TRBV6-5 and J usage is TRBJ1-1; TRBD1 might be the D (6 bases). Germline V lookup: CDR1 MNHEY, CDR2 SVGAGI. Trimming removed 0 bases from V and 5 bases from J, with 10 bases in between. The CDR3 runs to 14 residues. The CDR3 DNA is TGTGCCAGCAGTTACTCCCCCCAGGGGACTGAAGCTTTCTTT. Encoded protein: CASSYSPQGTEAFF.

The chain links TRBV6-5 to TRBJ1-2, with a tentative D call TRBD1 (5 bases). This CDR3 is 14 amino acids long. Germline CDR1 reads MNHEY; CDR2 reads SVGAGI. V lost 6 bases to trimming and J lost 4 bases, with 15 bases between them. CDR3 bases: TGTGCCAGCAGGGGGCAGGCGGACCTCTATGGCTACACCTTC. The encoded protein is CASRGQADLYGYTF.

V usage is TRBV28 and J usage is TRBJ2-3; 7 bases are shared with TRBD1. This CDR3 has 16 residues. V trimming: 6 bases; J trimming: 2 bases; junction bases outside the gene matches: 11. Germline CDR1 reads MDHEN; CDR2 reads SYDVKM. The CDR3 here is CASSLQGPAFTDTQYF. Written as DNA, the CDR3 is TGTGCCAGCAGCCTACAGGGGCCGGCCTTCACAGATACGCAGTATTTT.

This clone showed up just a few times. V is TRBV6-5 and J is TRBJ1-5, with a possible D match to TRBD1 (6 bases). Trimming took off 3 bases at V and 7 bases at J, with 13 bases between the two ends. Germline assignment: CDR1 MNHEY and CDR2 SVGAGI. There are 14 residues in the CDR3. DNA for the CDR3: TGTGCCAGCAGTTATGGGGGGGCCGAGCAGCCCCAGCATTTT. Translating gives CASSYGGAEQPQHF.

The chain recombines TRBV19 with TRBJ1-2; D might be TRBD1 (5 bases). With 2 bases removed from V and 0 bases from J, the gap between germline ends came to 10 bases. Germline CDR1 reads LNHDA; CDR2 reads SQIVND (reference sequence). This CDR3 spans 15 amino acids. For the CDR3, the DNA is TGTGCCAGTAGTATATGGCAGGGTGCTAACTATGGCTACACCTTC. It codes for CASSIWQGANYGYTF.